The clone carrying this T cell receptor (beta chain) was observed many times. The source of the sample is a study of T cell repertoires in cytomegalovirus infection. MiXCR, run by TCRdb on the reads, gives a single entry per CDR3 protein. Of 300,000 to 450,000 distinct CDR3 sequences in the sample, around 18% were seen once. This CDR3 is 17 amino acids long. With 1 base removed from V and 1 base from J, the gap between germline ends came to 16 bases. The germline V gene has CDR1 LGHNA and CDR2 YSLEER. Specimen: PBMCs. The J gene is TRBJ1-2, the V gene TRBV4-3; tentatively, D is TRBD1 (6 bases). This receptor was identified in a human donor in good health (CMV status not recorded). Some clones in this sample may be carry-over from other donors' samples. CDR3 bases: TGCGCCAGCAGCCAAGGGAGAGGGGACACCGGTAACTATGGCTACACCTTC. This translates into CASSQGRGDTGNYGYTF.